One sample yielded the 26 T cell receptor beta chains listed below, sequenced in a study of radiotherapy plus CTLA-4 blockade in lung cancer. Sequencing used immunoSEQ multiplex PCR; TCRdb keeps in-frame clones, though not all of them. The data show over 75,000 clones, less than 90% seen once. Specimen: peripheral blood, collected from a patient treated with radiotherapy plus ipilimumab. These receptors all stem from a human donor with non-small cell lung cancer who had stable disease on radiotherapy plus ipilimumab.

J is TRBJ2-5 and V is TRBV9; TRBD2 matches 8 bases. After removal of 0 bases from V and 7 bases from J, the junction contained 8 bases not matched to a gene. The CDR3 length is 15 residues. Germline lookup yields CDR1 SGDLS and CDR2 YYNGEE. The CDR3 sequence: CASSVDEVAGMTQYF. CDR3 nucleotide sequence: TGTGCCAGCAGCGTAGATGAGGTAGCGGGAATGACCCAGTACTTC.

V and J are TRBV6-5 and TRBJ2-5; D unclear. Germline V gene lookup returns CDR1 MNHEY and CDR2 SVGAGI. There are 10 residues in the CDR3. Trimming removed 8 bases at V and 5 bases at J, with 6 bases between. CDR3 amino acids: CASGRETQYF. The CDR3 region has the DNA TGTGCCAGCGGACGGGAGACCCAGTACTTC.

The chain joins TRBV7-2 to TRBJ1-6; 7 bases align to TRBD1. Per the germline V gene, CDR1 is SGHTA and CDR2 is FQGNSA. The trim removed 5 bases at V and 6 bases at J, leaving 4 bases unmatched. The CDR3 sequence is 14 residues long. As DNA, the CDR3 is TGTGCCAGCAGCCTGGGACAGCTTAATTCACCCCTCCACTTT. Residues: CASSLGQLNSPLHF.

This chain joins TRBV19 and TRBJ2-4; a weak D match, TRBD2 (7 bases). This CDR3 comprises 17 residues. The V gene's germline CDR1 is LNHDA and CDR2 SQIVND (reference sequence). Trimming removed 1 base at V and 2 bases at J, with 15 bases between. The CDR3 region is CASSIGGGGATKNIQYF. The CDR3 DNA reads TGTGCCAGTAGTATAGGTGGAGGGGGGGCCACCAAAAACATTCAGTACTTC.

The J gene is TRBJ1-6, the V gene TRBV29-1, with D maybe TRBD1 (5 bases). Per the germline V gene, CDR1 is SQVTM and CDR2 is ANQGSEA. The V and J ends lost 5 bases and 3 bases respectively, with 11 bases between them. The CDR3 contains 14 residues. CDR3 bases: TGCAGCGTTCGGGACCGTAACTATAATTCACCCCTCCACTTT. Protein sequence: CSVRDRNYNSPLHF.

The chain links TRBV5-5 to TRBJ1-2; 8 bases are shared with TRBD1. V lost 0 bases and J lost 7; bases outside the gene matches: 5. Looked up from germline, CDR1 is SGHKS and CDR2 is YYEKEE (reference sequence). This CDR3 region has 14 residues. CDR3 nucleotide sequence: TGTGCCAGCAGCTTGGGGACAGGGAAAGGTGGCTACACCTTC. Translation gives CASSLGTGKGGYTF.

This chain links TRBV19 with TRBJ1-1; a weak D match, TRBD1 (6 bases). This CDR3 region has 13 residues. V shed 6 bases and J shed 12 bases, with 20 bases lying between them. The germline CDR1 and CDR2 sequences are LNHDA and SQIVND (reference sequence). The CDR3: CASSLGTPLGSFF. CDR3 coding DNA: TGTGCCAGTAGCCTAGGGACACCGCTCGGGTCTTTCTTT.

This chain links TRBV30 with TRBJ1-2, with a tentative D call TRBD1 (5 bases). Germline V CDR1 and CDR2: GTSNPN, SVGIG (reference sequence). With 7 bases removed from V and 7 bases from J, the gap between germline ends came to 16 bases. The CDR3 has 12 amino acids. CDR3 loop: CAFAGTASGYTF. The CDR3 coding sequence is TGTGCCTTCGCCGGGACGGCATCTGGCTACACCTTC.

The chain couples TRBV6-4 to TRBJ2-3, with 8 positions matching TRBD2. The germline CDR1 and CDR2 sequences are MRHNA and SNTAGT. J was trimmed by 1 base and V by 0 bases; bases with no gene match: 3. This CDR3 region has 16 residues. The DNA for the CDR3 is TGTGCCAGCAGTGACTCCAGCGGGAGTGGCACAGATACGCAGTATTTT. It encodes CASSDSSGSGTDTQYF.

This chain uses TRBV28 with TRBJ1-3; D might be TRBD1 (6 bases). V was cut by 6 bases and J by 4 bases, with 16 bases left in between. Germline assignment: CDR1 MDHEN and CDR2 SYDVKM. The CDR3 is made up of 15 amino acids. The CDR3 region has the DNA TGTGCCAGCAGCCTTCAACCGGGACAAGGAAACACCATATATTTT. Its protein is CASSLQPGQGNTIYF.

There are a few counts of this clone. The rearrangement uses TRBV7-3 and TRBJ1-2; TRBD1 matches at 7 bases. The CDR3 consists of 13 residues. Germline CDR1 SGHTA, CDR2 FQGTGA. The trim removed 7 bases at V and 4 bases at J, leaving 6 bases unmatched. DNA for the CDR3: TGTGCCAGCACGACAGGGCGAATCTATGGCTACACCTTC. Its protein is CASTTGRIYGYTF. The full variable domain, in which reference TRBV7-3 and TRBJ1-2 provide the parts outside the CDR3, is GAGVSQTPSNKVTEKGKYVELRCDPISGHTALYWYRQSLGQGPEFLIYFQGTGAADDSGLPNDRFFAVRPEGSVSTLKIQRTERGDSAVYLCASTTGRIYGYTFGSGTRLTVV.

This clone showed up just a few times. V and J are TRBV7-9 and TRBJ1-3, with unresolved D. Looked up from germline, CDR1 is SEHNR and CDR2 is FQNEAQ (reference sequence). CDR3 size: 15 residues. The V and J ends lost 4 bases and 0 bases respectively, with 10 bases between them. CDR3 nucleotide sequence: TGTGCCAGCAGCTCAGGTCCCAGCTCTGGAAACACCATATATTTT. Its translation: CASSSGPSSGNTIYF.

The chain uses TRBV19 and TRBJ1-4, with TRBD1 matching over 9 bases. Germline CDR1 and CDR2: LNHDA and SQIVND (reference sequence). The V gene end was trimmed by 2 bases and the J gene end by 3 bases; junction bases not matched to a gene: 7. CDR3 size: 17 residues. The CDR3 loop is CASSIRTGGASNEKLFF. CDR3 bases: TGTGCCAGTAGTATAAGAACAGGGGGCGCGTCTAATGAAAAACTGTTTTTT.

The rearrangement links TRBV4-2 to TRBJ1-5, with 7 bases identical to TRBD1. CDR3 length: 17 amino acids. Germline V gene sequence: CDR1 LGHNA, CDR2 YNFKEQ. Trimming cost V 0 bases and J 4 bases; bases outside gene matches: 9. CDR3 in amino acids: CASSQDFSGTENQPQHF. The CDR3, as DNA: TGTGCCAGCAGCCAAGACTTCTCCGGGACAGAAAATCAGCCCCAGCATTTT.

V and J are TRBV15 and TRBJ2-3; D possibly corresponds to TRBD2 (6 bases). The CDR3 covers 16 residues. Trimming shortened V by 1 base and J by 4 bases, and 15 bases separated the two germline ends. CDR1 is LNHNV and CDR2 is YYDKDF in the germline V gene (reference sequence). Written as DNA, the CDR3 is TGTGCCACCAGCAGAGGGGGCGGGGTGTTCGCAGATACGCAGTATTTT. Translation gives CATSRGGGVFADTQYF. Supplemented by reference TRBV15 and TRBJ2-3, the full variable domain reads DAMVIQNPRYQVTQFGKPVTLSCSQTLNHNVMYWYQQKSSQAPKLLFHYYDKDFNNEADTPDNFQSRRPNTSFCFLDIRSPGLGDTAMYLCATSRGGGVFADTQYFGPGTRLTVL.

The chain carries TRBV6-1 and TRBJ1-2; TRBD1 aligns across 7 bases. The CDR3 contains 14 residues. The germline CDR1 and CDR2 sequences are MNHNS and SASEGT. The V gene end was trimmed by 5 bases and the J gene end by 5 bases; junction bases not matched to a gene: 8. The CDR3 here is CASSPGTDPYGYTF. The CDR3 region has the DNA TGTGCCAGCAGTCCCGGGACAGACCCTTATGGCTACACCTTC.

This clone was seen just once. The CDR3 bases are TGTGCCAGCAGTTTATCGGGACTAGCCTATGAGCAGTTCTTC. It codes for CASSLSGLAYEQFF. The V and J genes are TRBV27 and TRBJ2-1; TRBD2 aligns across 9 bases. Germline V gene data show CDR1 as MNHEY and CDR2 as SMNVEV (reference sequence). The CDR3 is made up of 14 amino acids. The V gene end was trimmed by 0 bases and the J gene end by 8 bases; junction bases not matched to a gene: 2.

The chain links TRBV11-2 to TRBJ2-5; D may be TRBD2 (6 bases). This CDR3 contains 15 residues. Germline V lookup: CDR1 SGHAT, CDR2 FQNNGV. V was clipped by 4 bases and J by 4 bases, with 16 bases between them. CDR3 coding DNA: TGTGCCAGCAGCTCGACTAGGAACACTTTAGAGACCCAGTACTTC. Amino acids: CASSSTRNTLETQYF.

This chain uses TRBV12-5 with TRBJ2-7; D might be TRBD2 (5 bases). Germline V lookup: CDR1 LGHNT, CDR2 FRNRAP. Trimming took 6 bases from V and 3 from J, leaving 9 bases between them. This CDR3 is 12 amino acids long. The CDR3 region is CASGPGFYEQYF. The CDR3 DNA follows: TGTGCTAGTGGCCCGGGGTTCTACGAGCAGTACTTC.

The V and J genes are TRBV11-2 and TRBJ2-3, with 10 bases identical to TRBD1. The V segment lost 4 bases and the J segment 6 bases; nucleotides outside the gene matches: 4. This CDR3 is built from 14 residues. Germline CDR1 SGHAT, CDR2 FQNNGV. CDR3 loop: CASSSTGGWDTQYF. The DNA for the CDR3 is TGTGCCAGCAGCTCGACAGGGGGCTGGGATACGCAGTATTTT.

V and J are TRBV5-1 and TRBJ2-7; a possible D gene is TRBD2 (6 bases). V was trimmed by 0 bases and J by 3 bases, leaving 13 bases between them. The CDR3 consists of 15 residues. Germline CDR1 and CDR2: SGHRS and YFSETQ. The CDR3 reads CASSLVGGTSYEQYF. CDR3 in DNA: TGCGCCAGCAGCTTGGTGGGCGGGACCAGCTACGAGCAGTACTTC.

The chain has TRBV7-3 and TRBJ2-1; TRBD1 matches 8 bases. The germline V gene encodes CDR1 SGHTA and CDR2 FQGTGA. The V segment lost 5 bases and the J segment 0 bases; nucleotides outside the gene matches: 3. This CDR3 is built from 15 residues. The CDR3 is CASSLGQASYNEQFF. The CDR3 bases are TGTGCCAGCAGCCTGGGACAGGCCTCCTACAATGAGCAGTTCTTC.

The chain links TRBV2 to TRBJ1-1; the match to TRBD1 covers 9 bases. The CDR3 consists of 13 residues. Germline-derived CDR1 and CDR2 are SNHLY and FYNNEI. The trim removed 3 bases at V and 5 bases at J, leaving 1 base unmatched. Here the CDR3 reads CASSEDRGTEAFF. The CDR3 bases are TGTGCCAGCAGTGAGGACAGGGGAACTGAAGCTTTCTTT.

V is TRBV23-1 and J is TRBJ1-5; D is undetermined. TRBV23-1 is given ORF status, its function remaining uncertain. The length of the CDR3 is 15 residues. V was shortened by 2 bases and J by 4 bases, with 12 bases between the two germline ends. CDR3 DNA sequence: TGCGCCAGCAGTCAAACAAGAGCCAGAAATCAGCCCCAGCATTTT. Amino acid sequence: CASSQTRARNQPQHF.

This chain connects TRBV5-4 to TRBJ2-1, with a tentative D call TRBD1 (6 bases). This CDR3 is 13 amino acids long. V was trimmed by 3 bases and J by 7 bases, leaving 11 bases between them. Germline loops: CDR1 SGHNT, CDR2 YYREEE (reference sequence). The CDR3 bases are TGTGCCAGCAGCTCTGACAGGCGTAATGAGCAGTTCTTC. It is translated as CASSSDRRNEQFF. Full variable domain (missing parts from reference TRBV5-4 and TRBJ2-1): ETGVTQSPTHLIKTRGQQVTLRCSSQSGHNTVSWYQQALGQGPQFIFQYYREEENGRGNFPPRFSGLQFPNYSSELNVNALELDDSALYLCASSSDRRNEQFFGPGTRLTVL.

The chain links TRBV7-9 to TRBJ1-3, with 9 bases that match TRBD1. The trim removed 5 bases at V and 8 bases at J, leaving 10 bases unmatched. The CDR3 sequence is 15 residues long. Germline V lookup: CDR1 SEHNR, CDR2 FQNEAQ (reference sequence). As DNA, the CDR3 is TGTGCCAGCAGCCCCAAACGGGGACAGGGAGACACCATATATTTT. This translates into CASSPKRGQGDTIYF.